This T cell receptor (beta chain) was documented in a study of identical twins. In TCRdb, the 5' RACE reads were re-called with MiXCR into one record per CDR3 protein. The sample includes 500,000 to 550,000 distinct CDR3 sequences, 22% of them seen just once. The V end was cut by 7 bases, the J end by 0 bases, with 7 bases between. The CDR3 runs to 13 residues. CDR1 and CDR2 from the germline V gene are SQVTM and ANQGSEA. The sample was also linked to a second study, of T cells expressing NK-cell markers. That investigation notes: TCR beta repertoires came from sorted CD3+CD56+NKG2C+, CD3+CD56+NKG2C- and CD3+CD56-NKG2C+ T cells.

Source material: CD4+ T cells sorted from blood. This TCR was recovered from a young woman in good health. The chain joins TRBV29-1 to TRBJ2-6; D ambiguous. The CDR3 sequence: CSAFNSGANVLTF. The DNA of the CDR3 is TGCAGCGCTTTTAACTCTGGGGCCAACGTCCTGACTTTC.